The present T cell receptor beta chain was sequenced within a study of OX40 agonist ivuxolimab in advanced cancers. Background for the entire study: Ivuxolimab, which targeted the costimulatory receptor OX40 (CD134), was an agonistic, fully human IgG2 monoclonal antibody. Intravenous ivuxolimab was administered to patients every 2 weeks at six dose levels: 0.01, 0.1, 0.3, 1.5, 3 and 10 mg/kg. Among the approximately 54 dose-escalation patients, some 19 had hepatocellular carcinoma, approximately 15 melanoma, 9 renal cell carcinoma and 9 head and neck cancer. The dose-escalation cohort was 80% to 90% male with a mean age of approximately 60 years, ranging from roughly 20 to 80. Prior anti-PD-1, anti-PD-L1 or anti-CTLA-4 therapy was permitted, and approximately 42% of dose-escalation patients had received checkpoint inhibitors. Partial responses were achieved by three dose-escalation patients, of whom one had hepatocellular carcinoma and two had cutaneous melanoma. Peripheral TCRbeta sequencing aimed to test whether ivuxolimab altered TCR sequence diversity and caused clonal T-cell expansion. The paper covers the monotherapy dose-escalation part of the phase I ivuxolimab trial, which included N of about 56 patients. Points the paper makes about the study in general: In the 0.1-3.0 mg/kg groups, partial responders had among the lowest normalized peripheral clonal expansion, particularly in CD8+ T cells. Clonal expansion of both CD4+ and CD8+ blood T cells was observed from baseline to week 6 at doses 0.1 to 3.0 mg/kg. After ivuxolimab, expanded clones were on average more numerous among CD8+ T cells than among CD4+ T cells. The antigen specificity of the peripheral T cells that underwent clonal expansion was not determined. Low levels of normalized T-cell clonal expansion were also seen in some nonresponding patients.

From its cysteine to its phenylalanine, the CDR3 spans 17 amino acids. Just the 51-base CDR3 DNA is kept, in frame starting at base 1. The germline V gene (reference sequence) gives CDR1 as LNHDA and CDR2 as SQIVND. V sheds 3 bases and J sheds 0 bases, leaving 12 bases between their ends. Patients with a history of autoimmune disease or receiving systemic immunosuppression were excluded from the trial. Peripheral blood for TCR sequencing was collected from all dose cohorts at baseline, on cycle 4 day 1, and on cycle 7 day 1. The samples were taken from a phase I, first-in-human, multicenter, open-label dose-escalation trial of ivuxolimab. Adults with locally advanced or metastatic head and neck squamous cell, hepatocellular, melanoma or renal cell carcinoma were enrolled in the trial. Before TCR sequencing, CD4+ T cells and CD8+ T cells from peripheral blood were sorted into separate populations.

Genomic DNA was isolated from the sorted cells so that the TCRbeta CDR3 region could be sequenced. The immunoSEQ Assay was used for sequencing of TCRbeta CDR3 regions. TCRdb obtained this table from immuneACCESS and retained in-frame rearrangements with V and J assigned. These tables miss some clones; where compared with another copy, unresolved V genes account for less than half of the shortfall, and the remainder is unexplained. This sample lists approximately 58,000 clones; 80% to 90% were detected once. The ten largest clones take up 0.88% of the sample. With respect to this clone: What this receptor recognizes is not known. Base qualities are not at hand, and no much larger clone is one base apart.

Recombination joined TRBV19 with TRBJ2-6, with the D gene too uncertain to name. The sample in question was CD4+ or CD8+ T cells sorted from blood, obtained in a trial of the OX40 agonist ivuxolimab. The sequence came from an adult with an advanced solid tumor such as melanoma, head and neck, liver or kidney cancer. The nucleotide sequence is TGTGCCAGTAGTATTATAAGGACGGACTCTGGGGCCAACGTCCTGACTTTC. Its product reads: CASSIIRTDSGANVLTF.